The rows below give T cell receptor beta chains drawn from one sample of a study of shared clonotypes between healthy human individuals. Produced via immunoSEQ multiplex PCR; TCRdb's table is partial and in-frame only. The data show some 2 million clones, with roughly 94% seen just once and roughly 1.1% held by the top ten. The specimen sequenced was naive CD8+ T cells sorted from blood. These receptors were collected from a man between 18 and 29 years old in good health. Each CDR3 is given with its conserved first and last residue. A D gene is named only where the DNA matches it firmly. Some rows mark clone size as missing; the rest say once, few, many or name a class of expanded clone.

>few|TRBD1|TRBJ1-3|TRBV19
TGTGCCAGTAGCTCCGGGACAGGGACTGGAAACACCATATATTTT
CASSSGTGTGNTIYF
>once|TRBD1|TRBJ1-2|TRBV29-1
TGCAGCGTTGATACAGGGGCCCGCTATGGCTACACCTTC
CSVDTGARYGYTF
>NA|NA|TRBJ2-1|TRBV30
TGTGCCTGGAGTGTTGGTCAGTACCTTTACAATGAGCAGTTCTTC
CAWSVGQYLYNEQFF
>NA|NA|TRBJ2-7|TRBV7-2
TGTGCCAGCAGCTTGGGACTTCGGTACGAGCAGTACTTC
CASSLGLRYEQYF
>NA|NA|TRBJ2-6|TRBV2
TGTGCCAGCATGACCAGGGGTAAGACTGGGGCCAACGTCCTGACTTTC
CASMTRGKTGANVLTF
>NA|NA|TRBJ2-7|TRBV29-1
TGCAGCGTTGAAGATGTTAATCTTTCCTACGAGCAGTACTTC
CSVEDVNLSYEQYF
>NA|NA|TRBJ1-4|TRBV27
TGTGCCAGCAGTTTCGGGACGGGGGGGAAAAAACTGTTTTTT
CASSFGTGGKKLFF
>NA|NA|TRBJ2-7|TRBV4-3
TGCGCCAGCAGCCAAGACCTCGTGGCGCAGGAGAAGTACTTC
CASSQDLVAQEKYF
>NA|TRBD2|TRBJ2-1|TRBV6-5
TGTGCCAGCAGGACTAGCGGGCCCTACAATGAGCAGTTCTTC
CASRTSGPYNEQFF
>NA|NA|TRBJ2-3|TRBV2
TGTGCCAGCAGTGAAGGTGCCGGGGCTAGCACAGATACGCAGTATTTT
CASSEGAGASTDTQYF
>NA|NA|TRBJ1-1|TRBV28
TGTGCCAGCAGTTTATCCGAGGGGGGTGAAGCTTTCTTT
CASSLSEGGEAFF
>NA|NA|TRBJ2-7|TRBV7-2
TGTGCCAGCAGCTTAGGGTACGGGTACGAGCAGTACTTC
CASSLGYGYEQYF
>NA|NA|TRBJ2-7|TRBV6-1
TGTGCCAGCAGTCCGACGTCCTACGAGCAGTACTTC
CASSPTSYEQYF
>NA|NA|TRBJ2-7|TRBV6-1
TGTGCCAGCAGTGAAGGACAGGGAGGAAACTACGAGCAGTACTTC
CASSEGQGGNYEQYF
>NA|TRBD1|TRBJ1-2|TRBV30
TGTGCCTGGGGGACAGGGCTCTACACCTTC
CAWGTGLYTF
>NA|NA|TRBJ2-7|TRBV19
TGTGCCAGTAGTATTTCTGGTCAGGTCTACGAGCAGTACTTC
CASSISGQVYEQYF
>NA|NA|TRBJ2-7|TRBV4-1
TGCGCCAGCAGCCACTCTCCGGCAGGGAGCTCCTACGAGCAGTACTTC
CASSHSPAGSSYEQYF
>NA|TRBD1|TRBJ1-6|TRBV14
TGTGCCAGCAGCCAATCGGGACAGGGAGGTTGGAATTCACCCCTCCACTTT
CASSQSGQGGWNSPLHF
>NA|TRBD2|TRBJ2-3|TRBV7-9
TGTGCCAGCAGCTTGCGGGGGGGCATCACAGATACGCAGTATTTT
CASSLRGGITDTQYF
>NA|TRBD1|TRBJ2-7|TRBV11-2
TGTGCCAGCAGCTTCGGGACAGGGAGCAATCCCCTCTACGAGCAGTACTTC
CASSFGTGSNPLYEQYF
>NA|NA|TRBJ2-7|TRBV25-1
TGTGCCAGCAGTGAGGCCTATTGGGGTTCGCAGTACTTC
CASSEAYWGSQYF
>NA|NA|TRBJ2-6|TRBV4-1
TGCGCCAGCAGCCAAGCTGCGGGGGCAGGTGGGGCCAACGTCCTGACTTTC
CASSQAAGAGGANVLTF
>NA|TRBD2|TRBJ2-3|TRBV10-3
TGTGCCATCAGTGAAGGTAGCGGGGGGCTTACGTACACAGATACGCAGTATTTT
CAISEGSGGLTYTDTQYF
>NA|TRBD1|TRBJ1-6|TRBV27
TGTGCCAGCAGCCCTCGACAGGGAGTAACCTTTTATAATTCACCCCTCCACTTT
CASSPRQGVTFYNSPLHF
>NA|NA|TRBJ2-1|TRBV25-1
TGTGCCAGCAGTGGATACCAGGGGAACAATGAGCAGTTCTTC
CASSGYQGNNEQFF
>NA|NA|TRBJ2-7|TRBV7-9
TGTGCCAGCAGTCTTACCGACAGCCACCCTCCCTACGAGCAGTACTTC
CASSLTDSHPPYEQYF
>NA|TRBD2|TRBJ2-3|TRBV30
TGTGCCTGGGGGGAAGGACTAGCGGCTAGCACAGATACGCAGTATTTT
CAWGEGLAASTDTQYF
>NA|NA|TRBJ1-1|TRBV5-5
TGTGCCAGCAGCTTGGGTGACCACACTGAAGCTTTCTTT
CASSLGDHTEAFF
>NA|NA|TRBJ1-5|TRBV11-2
TGTGCCAGCAGCTTAGGGCAGGGGATTGGCAAAGGGCAGCCCCAGCATTTT
CASSLGQGIGKGQPQHF
>NA|TRBD2|TRBJ2-1|TRBV27
TGTGCCAGCAGTCCAGCGGGAGCCCCCTACAATGAGCAGTTCTTC
CASSPAGAPYNEQFF
>NA|TRBD1|TRBJ2-7|TRBV13
TGTGCCAGCAGCGCGGCCGGGACAGGGGGCCGATTCGGACACGAGCAGTACTTC
CASSAAGTGGRFGHEQYF
>once|TRBD1|TRBJ1-6|TRBV7-9
TGTGCCAGCAGCTCCCTGGGACAGGGAAGTTCACCCCTCCACTTT
CASSSLGQGSSPLHF
>NA|TRBD1|TRBJ2-2|TRBV7-9
TGTGCCAGCAGCTCGACGGGACAGGGGTCCGGGGAGCTGTTTTTT
CASSSTGQGSGELFF
>once|NA|TRBJ2-1|TRBV6-1
TGTGCCAGCGAAGGGGGGGGTCAGGCCTACAATGAGCAGTTCTTC
CASEGGGQAYNEQFF
>NA|NA|TRBJ2-7|TRBV5-1
TGCGCCAGCAGCGCAGACACCGCTTACGAGCAGTACTTC
CASSADTAYEQYF